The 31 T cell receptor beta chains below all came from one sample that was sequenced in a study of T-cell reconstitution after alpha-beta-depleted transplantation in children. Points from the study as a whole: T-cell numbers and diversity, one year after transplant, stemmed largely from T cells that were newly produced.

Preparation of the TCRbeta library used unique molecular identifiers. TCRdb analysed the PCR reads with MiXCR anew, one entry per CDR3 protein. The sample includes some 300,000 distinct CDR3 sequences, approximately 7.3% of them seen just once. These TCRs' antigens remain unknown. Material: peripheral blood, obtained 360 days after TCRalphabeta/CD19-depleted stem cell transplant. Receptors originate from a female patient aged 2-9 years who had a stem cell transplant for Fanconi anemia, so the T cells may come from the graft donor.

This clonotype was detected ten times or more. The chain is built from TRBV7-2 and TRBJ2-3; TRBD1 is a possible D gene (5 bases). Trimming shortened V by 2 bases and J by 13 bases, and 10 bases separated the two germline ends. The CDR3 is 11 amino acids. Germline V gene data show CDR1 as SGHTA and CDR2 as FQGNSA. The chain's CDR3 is CASSLTGWEYF. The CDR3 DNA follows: TGTGCCAGCAGCTTAACAGGCTGGGAGTATTTT.

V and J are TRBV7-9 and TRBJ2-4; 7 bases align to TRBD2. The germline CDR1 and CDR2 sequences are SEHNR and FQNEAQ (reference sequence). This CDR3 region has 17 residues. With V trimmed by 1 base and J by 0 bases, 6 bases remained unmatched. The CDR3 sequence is CASSLGAGVLAKNIQYF. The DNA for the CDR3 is TGTGCCAGCAGCTTAGGGGCGGGAGTACTAGCCAAAAACATTCAGTACTTC.

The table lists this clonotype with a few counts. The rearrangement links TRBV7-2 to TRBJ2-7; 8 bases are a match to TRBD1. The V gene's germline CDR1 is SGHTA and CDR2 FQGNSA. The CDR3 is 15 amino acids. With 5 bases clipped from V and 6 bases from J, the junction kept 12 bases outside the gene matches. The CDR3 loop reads CASSPWTGNGGEQYF. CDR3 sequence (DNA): TGTGCCAGCAGCCCCTGGACAGGGAACGGGGGCGAGCAGTACTTC.

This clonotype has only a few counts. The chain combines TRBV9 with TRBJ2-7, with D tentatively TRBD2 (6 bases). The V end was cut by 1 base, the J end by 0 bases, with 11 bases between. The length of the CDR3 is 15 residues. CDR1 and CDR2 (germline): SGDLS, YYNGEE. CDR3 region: CASSVSGESSYEQYF. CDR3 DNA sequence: TGTGCCAGCAGCGTATCGGGAGAGAGCTCCTACGAGCAGTACTTC.

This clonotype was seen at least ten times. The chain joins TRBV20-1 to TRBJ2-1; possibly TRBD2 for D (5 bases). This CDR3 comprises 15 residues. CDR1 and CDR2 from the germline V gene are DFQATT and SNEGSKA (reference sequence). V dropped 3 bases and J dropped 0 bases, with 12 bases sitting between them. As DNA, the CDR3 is TGCAGTGCTAGGGATAGCGCTCGCTCCTACAATGAGCAGTTCTTC. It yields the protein CSARDSARSYNEQFF.

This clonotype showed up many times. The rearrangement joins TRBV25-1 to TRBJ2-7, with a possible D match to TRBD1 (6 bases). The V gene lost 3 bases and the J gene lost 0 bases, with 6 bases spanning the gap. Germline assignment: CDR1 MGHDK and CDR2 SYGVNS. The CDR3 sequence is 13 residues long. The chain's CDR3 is CASSEGHSYEQYF. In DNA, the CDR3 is TGTGCCAGCAGTGAGGGACACTCCTACGAGCAGTACTTC.

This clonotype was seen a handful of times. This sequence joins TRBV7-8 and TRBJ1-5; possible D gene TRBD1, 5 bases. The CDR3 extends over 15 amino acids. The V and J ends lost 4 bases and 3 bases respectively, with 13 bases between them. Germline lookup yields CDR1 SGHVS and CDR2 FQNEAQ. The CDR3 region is CASSSRRGPNQPQHF. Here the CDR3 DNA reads TGTGCCAGCAGCTCCCGGAGGGGTCCCAATCAGCCCCAGCATTTT.

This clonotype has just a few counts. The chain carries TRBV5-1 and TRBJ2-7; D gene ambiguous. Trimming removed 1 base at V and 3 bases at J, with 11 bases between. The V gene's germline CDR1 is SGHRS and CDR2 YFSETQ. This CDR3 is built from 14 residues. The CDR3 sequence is CASSLLGIGYEQYF. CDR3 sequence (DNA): TGCGCCAGCAGCTTGTTGGGTATCGGCTACGAGCAGTACTTC.

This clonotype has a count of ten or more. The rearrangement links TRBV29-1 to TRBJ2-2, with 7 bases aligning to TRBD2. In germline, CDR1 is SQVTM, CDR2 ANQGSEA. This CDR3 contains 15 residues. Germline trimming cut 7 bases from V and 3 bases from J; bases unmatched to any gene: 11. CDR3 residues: CSASGQGGYTGELFF. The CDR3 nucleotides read TGCAGCGCCTCCGGGCAGGGAGGGTACACCGGGGAGCTGTTTTTT.

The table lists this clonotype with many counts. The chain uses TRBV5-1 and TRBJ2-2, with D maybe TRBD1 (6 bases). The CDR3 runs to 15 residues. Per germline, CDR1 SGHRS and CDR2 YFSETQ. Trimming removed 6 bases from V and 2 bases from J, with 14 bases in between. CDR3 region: CASTRGQLNTGELFF. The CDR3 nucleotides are TGCGCCAGCACTCGGGGACAACTAAACACCGGGGAGCTGTTTTTT.

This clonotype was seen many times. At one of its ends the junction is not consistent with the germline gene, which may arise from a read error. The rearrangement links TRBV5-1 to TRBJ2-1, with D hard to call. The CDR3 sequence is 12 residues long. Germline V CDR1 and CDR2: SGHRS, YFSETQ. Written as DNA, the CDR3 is TGTGCCAGCAGTTTGGTTTACAATGAGCAGTTCTTC. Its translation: CASSLVYNEQFF.

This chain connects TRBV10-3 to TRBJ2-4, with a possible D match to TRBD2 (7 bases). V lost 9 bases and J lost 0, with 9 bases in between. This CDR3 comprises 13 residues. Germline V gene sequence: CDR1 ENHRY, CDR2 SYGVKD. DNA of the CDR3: TGTGCCATAGGGGGGGTAGCCAAAAACATTCAGTACTTC. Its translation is CAIGGVAKNIQYF.

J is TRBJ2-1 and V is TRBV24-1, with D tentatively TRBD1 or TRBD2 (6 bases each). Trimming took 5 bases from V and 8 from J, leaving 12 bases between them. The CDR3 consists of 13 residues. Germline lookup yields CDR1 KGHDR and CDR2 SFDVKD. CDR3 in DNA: TGTGCCACCAGTGGTATGGGGGGCTATGAGCAGTTCTTC. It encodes CATSGMGGYEQFF.

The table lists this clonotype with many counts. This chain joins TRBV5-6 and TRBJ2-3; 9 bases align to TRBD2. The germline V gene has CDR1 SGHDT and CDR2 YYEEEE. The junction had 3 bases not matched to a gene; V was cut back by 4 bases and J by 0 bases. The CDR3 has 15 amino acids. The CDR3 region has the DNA TGTGCCAGCAGCCAACTAGCGGGCAGCACAGATACGCAGTATTTT. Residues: CASSQLAGSTDTQYF. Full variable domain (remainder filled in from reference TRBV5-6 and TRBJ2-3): DAGVTQSPTHLIKTRGQQVTLRCSPKSGHDTVSWYQQALGQGPQFIFQYYEEEERQRGNFPDRFSGHQFPNYSSELNVNALLLGDSALYLCASSQLAGSTDTQYFGPGTRLTVL.

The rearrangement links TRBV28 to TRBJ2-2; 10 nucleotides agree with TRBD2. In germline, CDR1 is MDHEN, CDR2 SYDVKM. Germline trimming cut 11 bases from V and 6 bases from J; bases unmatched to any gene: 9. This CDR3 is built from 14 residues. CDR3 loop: CALKTSGLSGELFF. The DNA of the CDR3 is TGTGCCCTCAAGACTAGCGGGCTGTCCGGGGAGCTGTTTTTT. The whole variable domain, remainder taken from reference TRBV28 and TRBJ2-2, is DVKVTQSSRYLVKRTGEKVFLECVQDMDHENMFWYRQDPGLGLRLIYFSYDVKMKEKGDIPEGYSVSREKKERFSLILESASTNQTSMYLCALKTSGLSGELFFGEGSRLTVL.

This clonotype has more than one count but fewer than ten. CDR3 nucleotides: TGTGCCAGCAGCCTAGCGGGAGGGCCAAAATTCACAGATACGCAGTATTTT. Translation: CASSLAGGPKFTDTQYF. The V and J genes are TRBV12-3 or TRBV12-4 and TRBJ2-3; 12 bases map to TRBD2. This CDR3 contains 17 residues. Losses at the gene ends were 6 bases for V and 2 bases for J; bases not matched to a gene: 9.

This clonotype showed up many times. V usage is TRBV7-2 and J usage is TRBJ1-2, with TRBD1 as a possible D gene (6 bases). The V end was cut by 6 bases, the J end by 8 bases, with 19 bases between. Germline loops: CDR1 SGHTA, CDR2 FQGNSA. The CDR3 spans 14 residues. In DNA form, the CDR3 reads TGTGCCAGCAGTTTAAACGACAGGAGGCGAGGCTACACCTTC. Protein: CASSLNDRRRGYTF.

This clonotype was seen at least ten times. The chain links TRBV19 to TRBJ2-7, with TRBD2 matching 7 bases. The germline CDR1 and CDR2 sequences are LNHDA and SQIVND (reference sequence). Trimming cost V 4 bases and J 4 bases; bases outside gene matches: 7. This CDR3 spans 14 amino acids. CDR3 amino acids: CASSTGGSTYEQYF. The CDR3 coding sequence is TGTGCCAGTAGTACAGGCGGGAGTACGTACGAGCAGTACTTC.

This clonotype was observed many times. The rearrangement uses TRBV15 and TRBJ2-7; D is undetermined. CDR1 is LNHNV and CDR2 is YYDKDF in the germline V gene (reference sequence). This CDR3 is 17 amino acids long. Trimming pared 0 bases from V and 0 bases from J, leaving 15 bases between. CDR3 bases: TGTGCCACCAGCAGAGAAAGGTGGCAGATGAGCTCCTACGAGCAGTACTTC. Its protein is CATSRERWQMSSYEQYF.

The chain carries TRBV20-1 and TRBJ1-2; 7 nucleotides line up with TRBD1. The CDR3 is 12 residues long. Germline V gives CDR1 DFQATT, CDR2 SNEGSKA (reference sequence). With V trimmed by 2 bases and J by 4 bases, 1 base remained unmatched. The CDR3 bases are TGCAGTGCTAGACGGGACAGCTATGGCTACACCTTC. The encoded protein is CSARRDSYGYTF.

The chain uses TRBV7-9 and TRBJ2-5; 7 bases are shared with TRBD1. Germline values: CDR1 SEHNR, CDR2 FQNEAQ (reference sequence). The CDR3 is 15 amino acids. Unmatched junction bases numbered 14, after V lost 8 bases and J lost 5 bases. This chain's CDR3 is CASGLRRDSWETQYF. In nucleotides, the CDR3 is TGTGCCAGCGGCCTACGACGGGACAGCTGGGAGACCCAGTACTTC.

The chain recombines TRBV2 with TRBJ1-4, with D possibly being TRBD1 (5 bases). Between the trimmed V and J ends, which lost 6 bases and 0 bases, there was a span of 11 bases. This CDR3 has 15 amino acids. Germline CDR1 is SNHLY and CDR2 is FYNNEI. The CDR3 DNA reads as TGTGCCAGCAGGAGGAGGGGTCCAACTAATGAAAAACTGTTTTTT. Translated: CASRRRGPTNEKLFF.

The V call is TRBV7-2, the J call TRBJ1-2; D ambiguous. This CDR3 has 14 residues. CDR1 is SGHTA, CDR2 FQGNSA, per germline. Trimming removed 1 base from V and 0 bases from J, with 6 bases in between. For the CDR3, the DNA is TGTGCCAGCAGCTTAGAGCCGGCTAACTATGGCTACACCTTC. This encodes CASSLEPANYGYTF.

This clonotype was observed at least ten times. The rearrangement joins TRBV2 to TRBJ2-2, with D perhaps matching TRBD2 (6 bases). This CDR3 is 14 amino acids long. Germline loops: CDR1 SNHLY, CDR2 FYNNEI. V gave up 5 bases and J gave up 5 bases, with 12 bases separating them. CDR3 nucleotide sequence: TGTGCCAGCAGTTCGGGGGTGGGAACCGGGGAGCTGTTTTTT. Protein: CASSSGVGTGELFF.

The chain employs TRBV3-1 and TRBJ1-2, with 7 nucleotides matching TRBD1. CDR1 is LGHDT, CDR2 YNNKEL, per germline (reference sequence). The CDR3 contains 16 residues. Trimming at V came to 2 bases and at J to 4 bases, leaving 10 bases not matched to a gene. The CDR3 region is CASSQKGTADPYGYTF. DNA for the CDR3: TGTGCCAGCAGCCAAAAAGGGACAGCGGACCCCTATGGCTACACCTTC.

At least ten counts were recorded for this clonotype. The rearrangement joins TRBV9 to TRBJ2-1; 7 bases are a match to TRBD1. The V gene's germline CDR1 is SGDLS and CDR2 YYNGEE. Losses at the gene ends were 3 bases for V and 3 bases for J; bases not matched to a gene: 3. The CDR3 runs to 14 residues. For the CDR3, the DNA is TGTGCCAGCAGCGAGACAGGGATCTACAATGAGCAGTTCTTC. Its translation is CASSETGIYNEQFF.

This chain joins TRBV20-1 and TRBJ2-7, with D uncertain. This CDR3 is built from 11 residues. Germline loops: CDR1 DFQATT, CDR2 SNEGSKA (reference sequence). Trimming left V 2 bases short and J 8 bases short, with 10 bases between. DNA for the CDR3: TGCAGTGCTAGACTAGTAGAACAGCAGTACTTC. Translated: CSARLVEQQYF.

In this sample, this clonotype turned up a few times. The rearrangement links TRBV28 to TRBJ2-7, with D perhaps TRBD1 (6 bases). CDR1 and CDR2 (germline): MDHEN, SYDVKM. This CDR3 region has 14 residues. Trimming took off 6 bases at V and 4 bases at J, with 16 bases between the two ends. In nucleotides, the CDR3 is TGTGCCAGCAGACTAGGACAGTTCCGTTACGAGCAGTACTTC. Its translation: CASRLGQFRYEQYF.

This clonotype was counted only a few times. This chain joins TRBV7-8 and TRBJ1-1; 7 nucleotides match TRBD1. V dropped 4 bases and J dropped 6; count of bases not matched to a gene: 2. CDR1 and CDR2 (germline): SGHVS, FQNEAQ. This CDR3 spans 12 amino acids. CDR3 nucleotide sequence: TGTGCCAGCAGCTATACAGGGGCTGAAGCTTTCTTT. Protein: CASSYTGAEAFF.

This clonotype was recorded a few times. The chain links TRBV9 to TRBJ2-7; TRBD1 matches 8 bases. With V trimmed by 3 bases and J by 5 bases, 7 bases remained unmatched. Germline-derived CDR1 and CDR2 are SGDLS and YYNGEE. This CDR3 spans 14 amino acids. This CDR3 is CASSADRGGDEQYF. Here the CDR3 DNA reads TGTGCCAGCAGCGCCGACAGGGGAGGTGACGAGCAGTACTTC.

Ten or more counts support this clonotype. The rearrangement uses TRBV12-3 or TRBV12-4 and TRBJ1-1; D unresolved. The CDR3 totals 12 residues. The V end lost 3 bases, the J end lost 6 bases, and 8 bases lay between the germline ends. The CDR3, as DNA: TGTGCCAGCAGTTTCGCTAGGGCTGAAGCTTTCTTT. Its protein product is CASSFARAEAFF.